The 9 T cell receptor beta chains given below trace back to one sample, sequenced in a study of radiotherapy plus CTLA-4 blockade in lung cancer. Some clones are missing from TCRdb's copy, which holds only in-frame ones; the method was immunoSEQ multiplex PCR. The sample records roughly 75,000 clones, under 85% being singletons. This specimen consisted of peripheral blood, obtained from a patient treated with radiotherapy plus ipilimumab. The source of these receptors is a human donor with non-small cell lung cancer who had stable disease on radiotherapy plus ipilimumab.

This clone was detected a few times. The rearrangement joins TRBV5-8 to TRBJ2-7, with a possible D match to TRBD2 (5 bases). Trimming shortened V by 0 bases and J by 5 bases, and 15 bases separated the two germline ends. The germline V gene encodes CDR1 SGHTS and CDR2 YDEGEE. The CDR3 length is 15 residues. The CDR3 is CASSLAGGSGHEQYF. As DNA, the CDR3 is TGTGCCAGCAGCTTGGCCGGAGGAAGCGGCCACGAGCAGTACTTC.

This sequence joins TRBV2 and TRBJ1-3, with D perhaps matching TRBD1 (5 bases). The germline V gene encodes CDR1 SNHLY and CDR2 FYNNEI. The length of the CDR3 is 17 residues. Trimming removed 6 bases from V and 0 bases from J, with 18 bases in between. The CDR3 reads CASRSFPTGGSGNTIYF. The CDR3 DNA reads TGTGCCAGCAGATCCTTTCCTACAGGCGGCTCTGGAAACACCATATATTTT.

The V gene is TRBV28, the J gene TRBJ1-1; D may be TRBD1 (5 bases). Germline V gene data show CDR1 as MDHEN and CDR2 as SYDVKM. Deletions cut 7 bases from V and 5 bases from J, with 17 bases between. This CDR3 comprises 14 residues. CDR3 protein: CASIPGLGGTEAFF. The CDR3 DNA follows: TGTGCCAGCATCCCCGGTCTCGGGGGGACTGAAGCTTTCTTT.

The chain is built from TRBV10-3 and TRBJ2-3; tentatively, D is TRBD2 (7 bases). The germline V and J ends were trimmed by 9 bases and 2 bases, with 18 bases remaining between them. The CDR3 runs 15 residues. Germline V gene sequence: CDR1 ENHRY, CDR2 SYGVKD. CDR3 nucleotides: TGTGCCATATCGAAGACGGGGGGCAACACAGATACGCAGTATTTT. This encodes CAISKTGGNTDTQYF.

The CDR3: CASSLWGQGTWEQYF. CDR3 bases: TGTGCCAGCAGCTTGTGGGGACAGGGGACGTGGGAGCAGTACTTC. The chain joins TRBV5-7 to TRBJ2-7, with 10 bases lining up with TRBD1. TRBV5-7 is classed as an ORF, of uncertain function. The CDR3 contains 15 residues. With 1 base clipped from V and 7 bases from J, the junction kept 8 bases outside the gene matches.

The V and J genes are TRBV5-5 and TRBJ2-7, with D possibly being TRBD1 or TRBD2 (5 bases each). The CDR3 has 14 residues. With 4 bases removed from V and 2 bases from J, the gap between germline ends came to 13 bases. Looked up from germline, CDR1 is SGHKS and CDR2 is YYEKEE (reference sequence). The CDR3 DNA is TGTGCCAGCAGCCCCGGGACCAACCCCTACGAGCAGTACTTC. Protein product: CASSPGTNPYEQYF.

The rearrangement joins TRBV11-2 to TRBJ2-5, with 10 bases aligning to TRBD1. This CDR3 is built from 15 residues. Germline V gene data show CDR1 as SGHAT and CDR2 as FQNNGV. Trimming took 4 bases from V and 4 from J; bases not matched to a gene: 6. CDR3: CASSSGQGRTETQYF. CDR3 DNA: TGTGCCAGCAGCTCGGGACAGGGGAGAACAGAGACCCAGTACTTC.

This clone was seen a single time. This chain uses TRBV7-8 with TRBJ2-3; TRBD1 is a possible D gene (5 bases). CDR1 and CDR2 from the germline V gene are SGHVS and FQNEAQ. There are 13 residues in the CDR3. V gave up 5 bases and J gave up 2 bases, with 8 bases separating them. DNA of the CDR3: TGTGCCAGCAGCGCAGGGAACACAGATACGCAGTATTTT. It specifies CASSAGNTDTQYF.

V and J are TRBV21-1 and TRBJ1-6. TRBV21-1 is listed as a pseudogene. The CDR3 consists of 13 residues. CDR3 nucleotides: TGTGCCCGCCGGTATAGACCCGATTCACCCCTCCACTTT. Translating it yields CARRYRPDSPLHF.